This entry describes one TCR beta chain. Its specificity is not known. The germline V gene has CDR1 MNHEY and CDR2 SVGAGI. The V end lost 5 bases, the J end lost 6 bases, and 11 bases lay between the germline ends. CDR3 length equals 12 residues. Original methodology: In patients, CD8+ clones bigger than 1% rarely had the same sequence as a published virus-specific TCRB. This table comes from immunoSEQ multiplex PCR, and its TCRdb copy is limited to in-frame clones, with some not included. D and trimming come from the DNA, and the V and J calls and clone size come from that table. Of some 29,000 clones listed, more than 85% are singletons. The data belong to a study of somatic mutations in cytotoxic T cells in rheumatoid arthritis. Study results and caveats: Antigen targets of the expanded CD8+ clones remained unidentified. Rheumatoid arthritis patients showed CD8+ clonality increasing with age, unlike healthy controls.

V and J are TRBV6-5 and TRBJ2-7, with D maybe TRBD1 (6 bases). This TCR derives from an adult with rheumatoid arthritis. The sequenced sample consisted of CD8+ T cells sorted from blood. The CDR3 sequence is CASSHDRLEQYF. Written as DNA, the CDR3 is TGTGCCAGCAGTCATGACAGGCTCGAGCAGTACTTC.